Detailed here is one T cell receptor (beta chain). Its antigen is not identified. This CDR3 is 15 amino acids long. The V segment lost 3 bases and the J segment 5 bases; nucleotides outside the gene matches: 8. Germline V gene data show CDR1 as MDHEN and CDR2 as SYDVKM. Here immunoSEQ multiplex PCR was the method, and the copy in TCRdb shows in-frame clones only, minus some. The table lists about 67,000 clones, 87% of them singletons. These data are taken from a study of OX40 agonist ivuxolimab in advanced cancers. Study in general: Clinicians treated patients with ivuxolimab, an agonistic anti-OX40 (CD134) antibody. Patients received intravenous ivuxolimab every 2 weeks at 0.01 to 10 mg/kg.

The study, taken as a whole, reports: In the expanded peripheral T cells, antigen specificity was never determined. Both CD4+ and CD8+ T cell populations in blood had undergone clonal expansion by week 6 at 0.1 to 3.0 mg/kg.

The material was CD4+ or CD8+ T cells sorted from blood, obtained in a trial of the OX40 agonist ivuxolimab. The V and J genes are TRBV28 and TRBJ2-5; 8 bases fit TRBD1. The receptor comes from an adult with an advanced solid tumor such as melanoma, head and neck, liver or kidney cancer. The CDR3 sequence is CASSLAGGLLETQYF. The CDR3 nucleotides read TGTGCCAGCAGTTTGGCAGGGGGCCTTCTGGAGACCCAGTACTTC.